This T cell receptor (beta chain) was identified during a study of T cell repertoires in cytomegalovirus infection. Study overall: CMV infection together with matching HLA type was indicated by public TCR beta signatures.

The V gene's germline CDR1 is SNHLY and CDR2 FYNNEI. The CDR3 is made up of 12 amino acids. V lost 6 bases, J lost 7 bases, and 10 bases lay in between. TCRdb passed the reads through MiXCR, listing each CDR3 protein once. The sample lists 100,000 to 150,000 distinct CDR3 sequences; almost 9% were seen once. This TCR derives from a human donor in good health (CMV status not recorded). Some clones in this sample may be carry-over from other donors' samples. The genes are TRBV2 and TRBJ2-1; D perhaps matches TRBD1 (5 bases). Sequencing used PBMCs. The CDR3 sequence is CASRARVNEQFF. In DNA, the CDR3 is TGTGCCAGCAGGGCCAGGGTAAATGAGCAGTTCTTC.